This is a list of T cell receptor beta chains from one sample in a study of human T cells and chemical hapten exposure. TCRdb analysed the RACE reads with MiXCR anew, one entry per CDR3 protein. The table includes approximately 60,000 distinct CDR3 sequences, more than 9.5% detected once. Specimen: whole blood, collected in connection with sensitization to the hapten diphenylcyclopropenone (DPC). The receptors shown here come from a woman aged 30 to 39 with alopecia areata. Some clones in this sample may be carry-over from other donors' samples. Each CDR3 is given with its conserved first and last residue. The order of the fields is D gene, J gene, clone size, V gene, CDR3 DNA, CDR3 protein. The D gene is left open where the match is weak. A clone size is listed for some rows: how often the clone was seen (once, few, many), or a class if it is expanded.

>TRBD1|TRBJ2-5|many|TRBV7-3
TGTGCCAGCAGCCCCCGACAGGGTGCAGAGACCCAGTACTTC
CASSPRQGAETQYF
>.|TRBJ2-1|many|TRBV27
TGTGCCAGCAGTGCCAAAACTAGCAAGCCCTACAATGAGCAGTTCTTC
CASSAKTSKPYNEQFF
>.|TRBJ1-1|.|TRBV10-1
TGCGCCAGCAGTGAAAACAGGGTAATAACTGAAGCTTTCTTT
CASSENRVITEAFF
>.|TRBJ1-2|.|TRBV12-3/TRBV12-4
TGTGCCAGCAGTTTTTCGGGGGCTTCTCACTATGGCTACACCTTC
CASSFSGASHYGYTF
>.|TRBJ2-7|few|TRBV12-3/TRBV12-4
TGTGCCAGCTCAGGACGGATCTACGAGCAGTACTTC
CASSGRIYEQYF
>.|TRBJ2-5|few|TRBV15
TGTGCCACCAGCAGAGTGCGGGACAGCCAAAAGGAGACCCAGTACTTC
CATSRVRDSQKETQYF
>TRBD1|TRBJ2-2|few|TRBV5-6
TGTGCCAGCAGCCTGGCAGGGGGCTTCACCGGGGAGCTGTTTTTT
CASSLAGGFTGELFF
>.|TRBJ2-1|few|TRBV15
TGTGCCACCGGACCTCTAGCGAATGAGCAGTTCTTC
CATGPLANEQFF
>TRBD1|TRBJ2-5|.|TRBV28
TGTGCCAGCAGTCTGGACAGGGTGGTGGAGACCCAGTACTTC
CASSLDRVVETQYF
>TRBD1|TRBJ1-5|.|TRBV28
TGTGCCAGCCGAAACAGGGGCCCTCAGCCCCAGCATTTT
CASRNRGPQPQHF
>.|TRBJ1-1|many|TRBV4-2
TGTGCCAGCAGCCCAGTGGTCCAGATGAACACTGAAGCTTTCTTT
CASSPVVQMNTEAFF
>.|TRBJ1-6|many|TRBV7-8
TGTGCCAGCAGCTTAGCGCTGGACAGCCAATTCCACTTT
CASSLALDSQFHF
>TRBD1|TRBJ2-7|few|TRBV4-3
TGCGCCAGCAGCTACGACAGGGGGCAATACGAGCAGTACTTC
CASSYDRGQYEQYF
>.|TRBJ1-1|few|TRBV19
TGTGCCAGTAGTATACAGACCATGAACACTGAAGCTTTCTTT
CASSIQTMNTEAFF
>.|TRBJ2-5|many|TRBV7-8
TGTGCCAGCAGCTTAGTTCGGGAGACCCAGTACTTC
CASSLVRETQYF
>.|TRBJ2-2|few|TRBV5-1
TGCGCCAGCAGCTCTCAGGCCGGGGAGCTGTTTTTT
CASSSQAGELFF
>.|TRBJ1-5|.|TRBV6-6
TGTGCCAGCAGTTACAATTCAGGGAATCAGCCCCAGCATTTT
CASSYNSGNQPQHF
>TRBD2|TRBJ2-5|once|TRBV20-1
TGCAGTGCTAGGAAGTTCCTAGCGGCCCAAGAGACCCAGTACTTC
CSARKFLAAQETQYF
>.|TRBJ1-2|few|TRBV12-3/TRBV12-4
TGTGCCAGCAGCTTCGACAGCTATGGCTACACCTTC
CASSFDSYGYTF
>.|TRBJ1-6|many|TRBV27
TGTGCCAGCAGTTTTATTCGGGGAGGAGGTCCACCCCTCCACTTT
CASSFIRGGGPPLHF
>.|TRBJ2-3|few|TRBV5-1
TGCGCCAGCAGCTTGGAGGGTAGGGCAGATACGCAGTATTTT
CASSLEGRADTQYF
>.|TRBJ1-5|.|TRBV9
TGTGCCAGCAGCGGGGGCAATAGCAATCAGCCCCAGCATTTT
CASSGGNSNQPQHF
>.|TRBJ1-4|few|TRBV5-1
TGCGCCAGCAGCTTATTGGGGTCAGGGAATGAAAAACTGTTTTTT
CASSLLGSGNEKLFF
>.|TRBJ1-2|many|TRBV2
TGTGCCAGCAGTGAATTAGGGCAGGAGGATGGCTACACCTTC
CASSELGQEDGYTF
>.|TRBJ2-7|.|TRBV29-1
TGCAGCGGGTCCTCAGGCTTAGCCTACGAGCAGTACTTC
CSGSSGLAYEQYF
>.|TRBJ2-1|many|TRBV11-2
TGTGCCAGCAGCTTTGGAGCAGGGTCTGAGACCGGTGAGCAGTTCTTC
CASSFGAGSETGEQFF
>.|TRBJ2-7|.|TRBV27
TGTGCCAGCAGTTTAAAGTACGGGGGCCACGAGCAGTACTTC
CASSLKYGGHEQYF
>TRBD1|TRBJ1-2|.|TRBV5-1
TGCGCCAGCAGCGTAACAGGGGCAAACTATGGCTACACCTTC
CASSVTGANYGYTF